The present T cell receptor (beta chain) was sequenced within a study of shared clonotypes between healthy human individuals. The V end was cut by 6 bases, the J end by 3 bases, with 15 bases between. The CDR3 has 14 amino acids. The germline V gene has CDR1 ENHRY and CDR2 SYGVKD. Profiled with immunoSEQ multiplex PCR; TCRdb holds only in-frame clones, not every one. Of about 490,000 clones detected, roughly 80% appear once; the ten largest clones hold 12%. The chain carries TRBV10-3 and TRBJ2-7; D may be TRBD2 (6 bases). This receptor was taken from a woman between 40 and 55 years old in good health. Some clones in this sample may be carry-over from other donors' samples. Specimen: PBMCs. CDR3 in amino acids: CAISPEGGIYEQYF. In nucleotides, the CDR3 is TGTGCCATCAGCCCCGAGGGAGGTATCTACGAGCAGTACTTC.